The clone carrying this T cell receptor beta chain was picked up a small number of times. Its matching antigen is unknown. This sample stems from a study of cytomegalovirus exposure and HLA in healthy donors. About the research overall: Around 80 million unique TCR sequences came from HLA-typed donors in an early release. General study findings and limits: Immune exposure was documented only through CMV serostatus. Cytomegalovirus association was assigned to about 150 TCR beta chains.

PCR used 60 Vbeta primers and 13 Jbeta primers. Some clones are missing from TCRdb's copy, which holds only in-frame ones; the method was immunoSEQ multiplex PCR. Counted here are 65,000 to 80,000 clones, over 70% occurring once; the ten biggest clones make up around 22%. This CDR3 region has 15 residues. Germline V gene data show CDR1 as MNHEY and CDR2 as SMNVEV (reference sequence). J lost 4 bases, V lost 7 bases, and 11 bases had no gene match. Sequencing used PBMCs. This clonotype was obtained from a woman aged 40 to 50 in good health and CMV-seropositive. This chain uses TRBV27 with TRBJ1-1; 8 bases are a match to TRBD1. The CDR3 reads CASNVHRDRPTEAFF. As DNA, the CDR3 is TGTGCCAGCAACGTCCATCGGGACAGGCCCACTGAAGCTTTCTTT.